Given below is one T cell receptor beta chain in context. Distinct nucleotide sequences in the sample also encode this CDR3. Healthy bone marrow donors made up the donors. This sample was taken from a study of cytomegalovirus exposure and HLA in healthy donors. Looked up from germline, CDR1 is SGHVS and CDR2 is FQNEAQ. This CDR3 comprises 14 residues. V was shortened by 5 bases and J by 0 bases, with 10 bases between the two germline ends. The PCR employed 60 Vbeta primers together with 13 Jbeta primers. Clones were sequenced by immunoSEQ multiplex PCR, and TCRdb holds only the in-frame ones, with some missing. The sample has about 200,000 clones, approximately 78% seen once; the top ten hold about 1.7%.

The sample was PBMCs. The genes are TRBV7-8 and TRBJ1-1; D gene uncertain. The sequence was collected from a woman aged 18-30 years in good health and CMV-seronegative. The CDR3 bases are TGTGCCAGCAGCCTGAATAGTTTGAACACTGAAGCTTTCTTT. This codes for CASSLNSLNTEAFF.